Below are 30 T cell receptor beta chains sequenced from a single sample in a study of T cells expressing NK-cell markers. TCRdb re-called the 5' RACE reads and shows each CDR3 protein once, DNA omitted. The specimen's table records about 380,000 distinct CDR3 sequences. The specimen was blood T cells: a sorted CD56 or NKG2C T cell subset, CD4+ or CD8+ T cells, or bulk PBMC T cells (not recorded which). The receptors here all came from a man between 18 and 69 years old in good health.

J is TRBJ1-2 and V is TRBV6-1; TCRdb gives TRBD1 as the D gene, but with no DNA this cannot be confirmed. Germline CDR1 is MNHNS and CDR2 is SASEGT. There are 13 residues in the CDR3. The chain's CDR3 is CASRRGTADGYTF.

The CDR3 sequence: CASRTETGIYNSPLHF. V is TRBV12-2 and J is TRBJ1-6; no DNA is available, so the TRBD1 call from TCRdb remains unchecked. TRBV12-2 is described as a pseudogene. The CDR3 spans 16 residues.

Here the CDR3 reads CASSYAGNEANYGYTF. The gene calls are TRBV6-2 or TRBV6-3 and TRBJ1-2; the TCRdb D gene call, TRBD1, has no DNA to confirm it. Germline loops: CDR1 MNHEY, CDR2 SVGEGT. This CDR3 spans 16 amino acids.

The rearrangement links TRBV7-2 to TRBJ2-5; the D gene TCRdb calls, TRBD1, cannot be checked with no DNA. The CDR3 is 14 amino acids. Germline V gene lookup returns CDR1 SGHTA and CDR2 FQGNSA. CDR3 sequence reads: CASSLAGGMETQYF. Full variable domain (rest looked up from reference TRBV7-2 and TRBJ2-5): GAGVSQSPSNKVTEKGKDVELRCDPISGHTALYWYRQSLGQGLEFLIYFQGNSAPDKSGLPSDRFSAERTGGSVSTLTIQRTQQEDSAVYLCASSLAGGMETQYFGPGTRLLVL.

V gene TRBV6-2 or TRBV6-3 combines with J gene TRBJ2-1; TCRdb names TRBD2, which stays unverified in the absence of DNA. Per the germline V gene, CDR1 is MNHEY and CDR2 is SVGEGT. This CDR3 has 16 residues. The CDR3 is CASRNHRTSSYNEQFF.

The chain carries TRBV19 and TRBJ2-1; TCRdb reports TRBD1, a call that lacks DNA to check it against. The CDR3 consists of 16 residues. CDR1 and CDR2 (germline): LNHDA, SQIVND (reference sequence). The CDR3 spells CASSISWSGDPGEQFF.

The J gene is TRBJ2-7, the V gene TRBV6-5; TCRdb selects TRBD1, and the lack of DNA leaves this call unchecked. Germline-derived CDR1 and CDR2 are MNHEY and SVGAGI. The CDR3 runs to 17 residues. The CDR3 region is CASSLPLTGGASREQYF.

This chain uses TRBV20-1 with TRBJ2-1; the D gene TCRdb calls, TRBD2, cannot be checked with no DNA. The CDR3 extends over 15 amino acids. Per the germline V gene, CDR1 is DFQATT and CDR2 is SNEGSKA (reference sequence). The CDR3 loop reads CSARRHSGGASEQFF.

The chain links TRBV2 to TRBJ1-6; TCRdb proposes TRBD1, but this gene call is untestable without DNA. Germline V gene data show CDR1 as SNHLY and CDR2 as FYNNEI. This CDR3 region has 16 residues. This CDR3 is CASSRATTGLDSPLHF. Full variable domain (rest looked up from reference TRBV2 and TRBJ1-6): EPEVTQTPSHQVTQMGQEVILRCVPISNHLYFYWYRQILGQKVEFLVSFYNNEISEKSEIFDDQFSVERPDGSNFTLKIRSTKLEDSAMYFCASSRATTGLDSPLHFGNGTRLTVT.

V and J are TRBV27 and TRBJ1-1; TCRdb's D call, TRBD1, is unchecked because there is no DNA. CDR3 size: 13 residues. Germline-derived CDR1 and CDR2 are MNHEY and SMNVEV (reference sequence). The chain's CDR3 is CASSYIRGSEAFF.

This sequence joins TRBV20-1 and TRBJ1-5; the TCRdb D gene call, TRBD1, has no DNA to confirm it. Germline V gene lookup returns CDR1 DFQATT and CDR2 SNEGSKA (reference sequence). This CDR3 has 13 residues. The CDR3 region is CSQGRRPDQPQHF.

V is TRBV28 and J is TRBJ2-7; TCRdb names TRBD1, which stays unverified in the absence of DNA. CDR3 length: 12 residues. Germline V lookup: CDR1 MDHEN, CDR2 SYDVKM. CDR3 in amino acids: CASSEPRGEQYF.

The rearrangement links TRBV5-6 to TRBJ2-3. This CDR3 comprises 14 residues. Germline CDR1 SGHDT, CDR2 YYEEEE. The CDR3: CASSSDSYGDTQYF.

This chain joins TRBV20-1 and TRBJ2-7; absent DNA, TCRdb's TRBD1 call cannot be checked. Germline CDR1 and CDR2: DFQATT and SNEGSKA (reference sequence). The CDR3 runs to 20 residues. The CDR3 sequence is CSARRRYRGRPEKILYEQYF.

The rearrangement uses TRBV15 and TRBJ2-4; TCRdb designates TRBD1, a call that cannot be tested without DNA. This CDR3 region has 16 residues. Germline CDR1 reads LNHNV; CDR2 reads YYDKDF (reference sequence). The CDR3 sequence is CATSIRQGAAKNIQYF.

CDR3 residues: CASSLAGGLYVEQFF. The chain has TRBV7-6 and TRBJ2-1; the TCRdb call, TRBD1, lacks DNA for checking. The V gene's germline CDR1 is SGHVS and CDR2 FNYEAQ. The CDR3 spans 15 residues.

The chain links TRBV24-1 to TRBJ2-2; the TCRdb call, TRBD1, lacks DNA for checking. This CDR3 has 15 residues. Germline CDR1 KGHDR, CDR2 SFDVKD. The CDR3 here is CATRGQGSVAGELFF.

This chain uses TRBV18 with TRBJ2-2; absent DNA, TCRdb's TRBD1 call cannot be checked. CDR3 length: 14 residues. Germline V gene lookup returns CDR1 KGHSH and CDR2 LQKENI. CDR3: CASSPPNRTGELFF.

The chain joins TRBV5-4 to TRBJ1-5; TCRdb's D call, TRBD1, is unchecked because there is no DNA. CDR1 is SGHNT and CDR2 is YYREEE in the germline V gene (reference sequence). The CDR3 is 16 amino acids. CDR3 protein: CASSDRGRRSNQPQHF.

The chain uses TRBV5-1 and TRBJ2-5; as DNA is missing, the TRBD1 call by TCRdb cannot be tested. The CDR3 sequence is 15 residues long. Germline CDR1 SGHRS, CDR2 YFSETQ. This CDR3 is CASSFPGQGGETQYF. Variable domain in full (rest from reference TRBV5-1 and TRBJ2-5): KAGVTQTPRYLIKTRGQQVTLSCSPISGHRSVSWYQQTPGQGLQFLFEYFSETQRNKGNFPGRFSGRQFSNSRSEMNVSTLELGDSALYLCASSFPGQGGETQYFGPGTRLLVL.

The CDR3 loop is CASSVTTNTEAFF. The chain is built from TRBV5-5 and TRBJ1-1. Germline CDR1 and CDR2: SGHKS and YYEKEE (reference sequence). The CDR3 has 13 amino acids.

The rearrangement joins TRBV5-1 to TRBJ1-1; the D call of TRBD1 rests on TCRdb alone, since no DNA is present to check it. There are 15 residues in the CDR3. CDR1 SGHRS and CDR2 YFSETQ come from the germline V gene. CDR3 sequence reads: CASRQRDRANTEAFF.

The V gene is TRBV20-1, the J gene TRBJ2-7. The germline V gene encodes CDR1 DFQATT and CDR2 SNEGSKA (reference sequence). This CDR3 spans 12 amino acids. CDR3 residues: CSARDFTYEQYF.

The chain recombines TRBV2 with TRBJ2-6; TCRdb picks TRBD1, but there is no DNA to check that call. The CDR3 has 15 amino acids. Germline V CDR1 and CDR2: SNHLY, FYNNEI. The CDR3 here is CASSVGGSGANVLTF.

The V call is TRBV27, the J call TRBJ2-3; TCRdb outputs TRBD1, but without DNA this stays unchecked. The germline V gene encodes CDR1 MNHEY and CDR2 SMNVEV (reference sequence). The CDR3 runs 15 residues. CDR3 sequence: CASSTSGVWADTQYF.

The rearrangement uses TRBV21-1 and TRBJ1-2. TRBV21-1 is given as a pseudogene. The CDR3 loop spans 15 amino acids. The CDR3 here is CASSKDAVFGDGYTF.

The V gene is TRBV29-1, the J gene TRBJ2-1; without DNA, the TCRdb call of TRBD1 cannot be checked. CDR1 and CDR2 from the germline V gene are SQVTM and ANQGSEA. The CDR3 is 15 amino acids. The CDR3 is CSVEPYVGGDNEQFF.

This chain connects TRBV5-1 to TRBJ2-5; the TCRdb D gene call, TRBD1, has no DNA to confirm it. The CDR3 is 13 amino acids. Germline CDR1 reads SGHRS; CDR2 reads YFSETQ. The CDR3 loop is CASRPGQGETQYF.

This rearrangement joins TRBV5-5 to TRBJ1-2; TCRdb lists TRBD1, though no DNA is available to test this call. Germline CDR1 reads SGHKS; CDR2 reads YYEKEE (reference sequence). The CDR3 runs 16 residues. This CDR3 reads CASSLAPGTGVYGYTF.

The chain links TRBV6-7 to TRBJ2-7. TRBV6-7 is reported as an ORF; its role is uncertain. This CDR3 comprises 16 residues. This CDR3 is CASSYSVSWGFYEQYF.